This TCR beta chain was identified during a study of blood T cell repertoires in COVID-19. On the study more broadly: Both acute and convalescent COVID-19 samples were obtained from the United States, Italy and Spain.

The CDR3 consists of 16 residues. V lost 1 base to trimming and J lost 6 bases; unmatched junction nucleotides: 5. In germline, CDR1 is SGHVS, CDR2 FNYEAQ. In the original analysis: Estimation of nucleated cell counts relied on the amplification of reference gene primers. Some clones are missing from TCRdb's copy, which holds only in-frame ones; the method was immunoSEQ multiplex PCR. The DNA gave D and trimming, while V, J and clone size come from that table. The profile shows roughly 190,000 clones, approximately 86% of them singletons. Source material: peripheral blood. The receptor was derived from a young man with acute or convalescent COVID-19. The chain couples TRBV7-6 to TRBJ1-6; 8 positions agree with TRBD1. This CDR3 is CASSLGNRGANSPLHF. The CDR3, as DNA: TGTGCCAGCAGCTTAGGCAACAGGGGGGCTAATTCACCCCTCCACTTT.